Listed below are T cell receptor beta chains from one sample, sequenced in a study of blood T cell repertoires in COVID-19. Method: immunoSEQ multiplex PCR; TCRdb's copy keeps in-frame clones and lacks some. The sample holds over 100,000 clones; 90% are singletons and the top ten take about 1.1%. The sequencing input was peripheral blood. The receptors shown here come from a human donor in a cohort sampled during active COVID-19. Each CDR3 is given with its conserved first and last residue. Fields, in order: D gene, clone size, V gene, J gene, CDR3 DNA, CDR3 protein. A D gene is named only where the DNA matches it firmly. For some rows the clone size is stated as once, few or many, or as a class when expanded; others skip it.

D gene: TRBD1
clone size: NA
V gene: TRBV5-1
J gene: TRBJ2-7
CDR3 DNA: TGCGCCAGCAGCCTTGGGGACAGGACCTACGAGCAGTACTTC
CDR3 protein: CASSLGDRTYEQYF

D gene: NA
clone size: NA
V gene: TRBV18
J gene: TRBJ1-1
CDR3 DNA: TGTGCCAGCTCACCACGGAGGGAACCCTACACTGAAGCTTTCTTT
CDR3 protein: CASSPRREPYTEAFF

D gene: NA
clone size: NA
V gene: TRBV24-1
J gene: TRBJ2-5
CDR3 DNA: TGTGCCACCAGTGACCCGGGGACAACGTTCCAAGAGACCCAGTACTTC
CDR3 protein: CATSDPGTTFQETQYF

D gene: NA
clone size: NA
V gene: TRBV4-1
J gene: TRBJ1-1
CDR3 DNA: TGCGCCAGCAGCCGAAGACAGGTCCCGAACACTGAAGCTTTCTTT
CDR3 protein: CASSRRQVPNTEAFF

D gene: NA
clone size: NA
V gene: TRBV28
J gene: TRBJ1-2
CDR3 DNA: TGTGCCAGCAGTTGGGGCGGGAAGTATGGCTACACCTTC
CDR3 protein: CASSWGGKYGYTF

D gene: NA
clone size: NA
V gene: TRBV6-5
J gene: TRBJ2-7
CDR3 DNA: TGTGCCAGCAGTACGCCTATTAAGAGCTCCTACGAGCAGTACTTC
CDR3 protein: CASSTPIKSSYEQYF

D gene: NA
clone size: NA
V gene: TRBV5-1
J gene: TRBJ1-2
CDR3 DNA: TGCGCCAGCAGCCCGGGATCCTCCTATGGCTACACCTTC
CDR3 protein: CASSPGSSYGYTF

D gene: TRBD2
clone size: NA
V gene: TRBV28
J gene: TRBJ2-7
CDR3 DNA: TGTGCCAGCAGGGGGGAGGGCCACCGAATACTCTACGAGCAGTACTTC
CDR3 protein: CASRGEGHRILYEQYF

D gene: NA
clone size: NA
V gene: TRBV13
J gene: TRBJ2-6
CDR3 DNA: TGTGCCAGCAGCCCTGGGACACAGGTTATTGCTGGGGCCAACGTCCTGACTTTC
CDR3 protein: CASSPGTQVIAGANVLTF

D gene: TRBD1
clone size: NA
V gene: TRBV18
J gene: TRBJ1-3
CDR3 DNA: TGTGCCAGCTCACCGAGGCCGGGACAGTTCTCTGGAAACACCATATATTTT
CDR3 protein: CASSPRPGQFSGNTIYF

D gene: TRBD1
clone size: NA
V gene: TRBV18
J gene: TRBJ2-4
CDR3 DNA: TGTGCCAGCTCCCAGGACAGGGGTGGCTTAACGGGAAACATTCAGTACTTC
CDR3 protein: CASSQDRGGLTGNIQYF

D gene: TRBD2
clone size: NA
V gene: TRBV19
J gene: TRBJ2-7
CDR3 DNA: TGTGCCAGTAGTGGAGTAGCGGGAGGCCTATCCTACGAGCAGTACTTC
CDR3 protein: CASSGVAGGLSYEQYF

D gene: TRBD1
clone size: few
V gene: TRBV5-1
J gene: TRBJ1-1
CDR3 DNA: TGCGCCAGCAGCTTGTTTCGGGTGACAGGGATGAACACTGAAGCTTTCTTT
CDR3 protein: CASSLFRVTGMNTEAFF

D gene: NA
clone size: NA
V gene: TRBV6-1
J gene: TRBJ1-3
CDR3 DNA: TGTGCCAGCAGTGAAGCAAGTAGCTCTGGAAACACCATATATTTT
CDR3 protein: CASSEASSSGNTIYF

D gene: TRBD1
clone size: NA
V gene: TRBV7-3
J gene: TRBJ2-3
CDR3 DNA: TGTGCCAGCAGCTTTTTGGGGACAGGCACAGATACGCAGTATTTT
CDR3 protein: CASSFLGTGTDTQYF

D gene: TRBD2
clone size: NA
V gene: TRBV19
J gene: TRBJ2-1
CDR3 DNA: TGTGCCAGTAGTTCTTTTAGACTAGCAATTTACAATGAGCAGTTCTTC
CDR3 protein: CASSSFRLAIYNEQFF

D gene: NA
clone size: NA
V gene: TRBV7-9
J gene: TRBJ2-6
CDR3 DNA: TGTGCCAGCAGCCCATTACAGGGAGCCCGCTCTGGGGCCAACGTCCTGACTTTC
CDR3 protein: CASSPLQGARSGANVLTF

D gene: NA
clone size: NA
V gene: TRBV14
J gene: TRBJ1-2
CDR3 DNA: TGTGCCAGCAGCCAAGATTTAGGGGGTGCTGGCTACACCTTC
CDR3 protein: CASSQDLGGAGYTF

D gene: TRBD1
clone size: NA
V gene: TRBV27
J gene: TRBJ1-2
CDR3 DNA: TGTGCCAGCAGTTTATCGATCAGGGACAGGGGGAGGTCCTATGGCTACACCTTC
CDR3 protein: CASSLSIRDRGRSYGYTF

D gene: TRBD1
clone size: NA
V gene: TRBV12-5
J gene: TRBJ2-2
CDR3 DNA: TGTGCTAGTGGCTCCTCAGGGGGCCCGAACACCGGGGAGCTGTTTTTT
CDR3 protein: CASGSSGGPNTGELFF

D gene: TRBD2
clone size: NA
V gene: TRBV24-1
J gene: TRBJ2-3
CDR3 DNA: TGTGCCACCCGCGGGAGTAGCACAGATACGCAGTATTTT
CDR3 protein: CATRGSSTDTQYF

D gene: TRBD2
clone size: NA
V gene: TRBV28
J gene: TRBJ2-1
CDR3 DNA: TGTGCCAGCAGTCCCAGCGGGAGCTCCTACAATGAGCAGTTCTTC
CDR3 protein: CASSPSGSSYNEQFF

D gene: NA
clone size: NA
V gene: TRBV5-4
J gene: TRBJ2-1
CDR3 DNA: TGTGCCAGCAGCTTGCCGGGTGGGAATGAGCAGTTCTTC
CDR3 protein: CASSLPGGNEQFF

D gene: TRBD2
clone size: NA
V gene: TRBV29-1
J gene: TRBJ2-3
CDR3 DNA: TGCAGCGTTGGGTCTAGCGGGAAAAGCACAGATACGCAGTATTTT
CDR3 protein: CSVGSSGKSTDTQYF

D gene: NA
clone size: NA
V gene: TRBV11-1
J gene: TRBJ2-2
CDR3 DNA: TGTGCCAGCAGCTTAGACAGCACCGGGGAGCTGTTTTTT
CDR3 protein: CASSLDSTGELFF

D gene: NA
clone size: NA
V gene: TRBV10-2
J gene: TRBJ2-2
CDR3 DNA: TGCGCCAGCAGGGAAGTAGCAGGGGCCGGGGAGCTGTTTTTT
CDR3 protein: CASREVAGAGELFF

D gene: NA
clone size: once
V gene: TRBV5-1
J gene: TRBJ1-1
CDR3 DNA: TGCGCCAGCAGCTTCGGGGGAGGAAAGGACACTGAAGCTTTCTTT
CDR3 protein: CASSFGGGKDTEAFF

D gene: NA
clone size: NA
V gene: TRBV2
J gene: TRBJ2-7
CDR3 DNA: TGTGCCAGCAGTGAGCCTCGGAGGTCTCCCTACGAGCAGTACTTC
CDR3 protein: CASSEPRRSPYEQYF

D gene: NA
clone size: NA
V gene: TRBV28
J gene: TRBJ2-7
CDR3 DNA: TGTGCCAGCAGTTTGGGGGGGGCGGTATCCTACGAGCAGTACTTC
CDR3 protein: CASSLGGAVSYEQYF

D gene: TRBD2
clone size: NA
V gene: TRBV6-4
J gene: TRBJ2-7
CDR3 DNA: TGTGCCAGCAGTGACTTCCGACTAGCACCATACGAGCAGTACTTC
CDR3 protein: CASSDFRLAPYEQYF

D gene: NA
clone size: NA
V gene: TRBV9
J gene: TRBJ1-1
CDR3 DNA: TGTGCCAGCAGCCCACGACAGAACACTGAAGCTTTCTTT
CDR3 protein: CASSPRQNTEAFF

D gene: NA
clone size: NA
V gene: TRBV11-2
J gene: TRBJ1-1
CDR3 DNA: TGTGCCAGCAGCACCTTCAAGATAGCGGGCAACACTGAAGCTTTCTTT
CDR3 protein: CASSTFKIAGNTEAFF

D gene: NA
clone size: NA
V gene: TRBV10-3
J gene: TRBJ1-5
CDR3 DNA: TGTGCCATCAGTGAGGGGGGGGAATATAGCAATCAGCCCCAGCATTTT
CDR3 protein: CAISEGGEYSNQPQHF

D gene: TRBD1
clone size: NA
V gene: TRBV7-9
J gene: TRBJ1-2
CDR3 DNA: TGTGCCAGCAGCTTCCGACAGGGAAGAGGCTACACCTTC
CDR3 protein: CASSFRQGRGYTF

D gene: NA
clone size: NA
V gene: TRBV2
J gene: TRBJ1-5
CDR3 DNA: TGTGCCAGCAGTGAATCCAGGGGAAGTAATCAGCCCCAGCATTTT
CDR3 protein: CASSESRGSNQPQHF

D gene: NA
clone size: NA
V gene: TRBV7-3
J gene: TRBJ2-1
CDR3 DNA: TGTGCCAGCAGCGCGCAATACAATGAGCAGTTCTTC
CDR3 protein: CASSAQYNEQFF

D gene: NA
clone size: once
V gene: TRBV6-6
J gene: TRBJ1-1
CDR3 DNA: TGTGCCAGCAGTTATAGTATAGGGGCCACTGAAGCTTTCTTT
CDR3 protein: CASSYSIGATEAFF